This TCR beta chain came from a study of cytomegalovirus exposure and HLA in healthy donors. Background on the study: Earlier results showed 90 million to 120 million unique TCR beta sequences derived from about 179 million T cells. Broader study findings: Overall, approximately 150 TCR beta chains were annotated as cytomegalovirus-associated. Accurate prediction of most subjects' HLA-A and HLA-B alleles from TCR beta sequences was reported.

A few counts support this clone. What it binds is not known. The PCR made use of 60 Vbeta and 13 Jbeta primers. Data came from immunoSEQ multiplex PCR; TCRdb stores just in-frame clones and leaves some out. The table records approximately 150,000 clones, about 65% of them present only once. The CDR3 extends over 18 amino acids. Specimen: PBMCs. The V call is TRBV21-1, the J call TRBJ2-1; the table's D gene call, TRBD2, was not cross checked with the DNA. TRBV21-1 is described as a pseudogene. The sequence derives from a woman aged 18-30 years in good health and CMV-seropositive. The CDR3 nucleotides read TGTGCCAGCAGCATCAGTGGGCTAGCCGACGTTTCCTACAATGAGCAGTTCTTC. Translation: CASSISGLADVSYNEQFF.